This T cell receptor beta chain was captured in a study of blood T cells in healthy people across ages. Using a J-beta primer mix together with a sample-barcoded 5' primer, a second PCR was run for roughly 7 to 12 cycles. Via MiXCR, TCRdb re-called the 5' RACE reads, giving one row per CDR3 protein. Of 650,000 to 950,000 distinct CDR3 sequences in the sample, 44% were seen once. The CDR3 has 14 residues. The junction had 10 bases not matched to a gene; V was cut back by 1 base and J by 13 bases. Germline assignment: CDR1 MNHNY and CDR2 SVGAGI (reference sequence). The sample was blood. The chain employs TRBV6-6 and TRBJ1-3, with 7 bases fitting TRBD1. The clonotype originates from a man in his fifties or sixties in good health. The CDR3: CASSYLTGTTGIYF. DNA for the CDR3: TGTGCCAGCAGTTACTTGACAGGGACGACTGGGATATATTTT.